These 27 T cell receptor beta chains originate from one sample sequenced in a study of cytomegalovirus exposure and HLA in healthy donors. Libraries were prepared by immunoSEQ multiplex PCR; TCRdb keeps only in-frame clonotypes and omits some of them. The sample shows about 240,000 clones, around 87% of them seen only once. Sequencing was done on a sample of PBMCs. The receptors derive from a man younger than 30 in good health and CMV-seronegative.

The chain uses TRBV5-4 and TRBJ2-3, with D possibly being TRBD2 (5 bases). Trimming removed 4 bases at V and 1 base at J, with 10 bases between. The germline V gene encodes CDR1 SGHNT and CDR2 YYREEE (reference sequence). This CDR3 contains 14 residues. The DNA of the CDR3 is TGTGCCAGCAGCCCCTTCGGGGGCACAGATACGCAGTATTTT. Protein sequence: CASSPFGGTDTQYF.

This chain uses TRBV11-3 with TRBJ2-2, with D possibly TRBD2 on 5 matching bases. Trimming removed 5 bases from V and 7 bases from J, with 14 bases in between. The germline gives CDR1 SGHNT, CDR2 YENEEA. The CDR3 has 14 amino acids. This chain's CDR3 is CASSPGVARGELFF. In nucleotides, the CDR3 is TGTGCCAGCAGCCCCGGGGTCGCCCGCGGGGAGCTGTTTTTT. The variable domain in full, completed from reference TRBV11-3 and TRBJ2-2, reads EAGVVQSPRYKIIEKKQPVAFWCNPISGHNTLYWYLQNLGQGPELLIRYENEEAVDDSQLPKDRFSAERLKGVDSTLKIQPAELGDSAVYLCASSPGVARGELFFGEGSRLTVL.

The V call is TRBV6-5, the J call TRBJ1-1, with TRBD1 matching over 9 bases. V lost 6 bases and J lost 4; bases outside the gene matches: 9. The CDR3 is made up of 15 amino acids. CDR1 is MNHEY, CDR2 SVGAGI, per germline. CDR3 region: CASSPGTGTRTEAFF. The CDR3 DNA is TGTGCCAGCAGCCCCGGGACAGGGACGCGCACTGAAGCTTTCTTT.

This clone was counted a few times. The chain employs TRBV5-6 and TRBJ2-7, with TRBD2 matching over 8 bases. V shed 1 base and J 4 bases; nucleotides not matched to a gene: 10. CDR3 size: 16 residues. CDR1 SGHDT and CDR2 YYEEEE come from the germline V gene. CDR3 protein: CASSLTSSGRWYEQYF. CDR3 bases: TGTGCCAGCAGCTTGACTTCGAGCGGGAGATGGTACGAGCAGTACTTC.

V usage is TRBV2 and J usage is TRBJ2-5, with 13 bases that match TRBD2. There are 15 residues in the CDR3. V trimming: 6 bases; J trimming: 4 bases; junction bases outside the gene matches: 5. Germline-derived CDR1 and CDR2 are SNHLY and FYNNEI. The CDR3 here is CASRARLAGGETQYF. CDR3 DNA: TGTGCCAGCAGGGCTAGACTAGCGGGAGGAGAGACCCAGTACTTC.

The chain links TRBV6-1 to TRBJ2-5, with a possible D match to TRBD1 (6 bases). The CDR3 loop spans 13 amino acids. CDR1 and CDR2 (germline): MNHNS, SASEGT. V lost 4 bases and J 3 bases, leaving 9 bases between the germline ends. This chain's CDR3 is CASSVTGKETQYF. The CDR3 DNA follows: TGTGCCAGCAGTGTTACAGGGAAAGAGACCCAGTACTTC.

This clone has just a few counts. The chain couples TRBV10-3 to TRBJ1-4; 7 positions agree with TRBD1. After removal of 0 bases from V and 10 bases from J, the junction contained 2 bases not matched to a gene. Per germline, CDR1 ENHRY and CDR2 SYGVKD. The CDR3 contains 13 residues. The CDR3 region has the DNA TGTGCCATCAGTGAGTCAGGACAGGTAAAACTGTTTTTT. Protein: CAISESGQVKLFF.

This clone appeared a single time. At one boundary the junction diverges from the germline segment, which might be a read error. The genes are TRBV27 and TRBJ1-1; TRBD1 aligns across 7 bases. This CDR3 comprises 16 residues. Germline V lookup: CDR1 MNHEY, CDR2 SMNVEV (reference sequence). The CDR3 DNA is TGTGCCAGCATCCCAACGGGACGTCGAGACAGGGCGGGATTGGGCTTT. Protein: CASIPTGRRDRAGLGF.

The V gene is TRBV9, the J gene TRBJ2-1; D possibly corresponds to TRBD2 (5 bases). Germline V gene sequence: CDR1 SGDLS, CDR2 YYNGEE. Deletions cut 3 bases from V and 2 bases from J, with 6 bases between. The CDR3 covers 13 residues. Written as DNA, the CDR3 is TGTGCCAGCAGCGCCGGGACCTACAATGAGCAGTTCTTC. Amino acid sequence: CASSAGTYNEQFF.

CDR3 DNA: TGTGCCAGCAGCCCGTGGGGGGGATTCACCGGGGAGCTGTTTTTT. Translation: CASSPWGGFTGELFF. The gene calls are TRBV9 and TRBJ2-2; 7 bases map to TRBD2. V shed 4 bases, J shed 4 bases, and the junction held 7 bases outside the gene matches. Per germline, CDR1 SGDLS and CDR2 YYNGEE. CDR3 size: 15 residues.

The chain combines TRBV2 with TRBJ2-3; TRBD2 aligns across 9 bases. This CDR3 is 14 amino acids long. The V gene end was trimmed by 8 bases and the J gene end by 4 bases; junction bases not matched to a gene: 7. CDR1 is SNHLY and CDR2 is FYNNEI in the germline V gene. CDR3 residues: CASGGGAVPDTQYF. The CDR3 region has the DNA TGTGCCAGCGGCGGGGGGGCCGTTCCAGATACGCAGTATTTT.

The rearrangement uses TRBV25-1 and TRBJ2-1; maybe TRBD2 (6 bases). CDR1 and CDR2 (germline): MGHDK, SYGVNS. The CDR3 is 14 residues long. V lost 5 bases, J lost 10 bases, and 18 bases lay in between. The CDR3 DNA reads as TGTGCCAGCAGTACTTCCGGGAGCCAAGAAGAGCAGTTCTTC. Protein product: CASSTSGSQEEQFF.

The chain couples TRBV5-4 to TRBJ1-3; D unclear. The V end lost 5 bases, the J end lost 0 bases, and 9 bases lay between the germline ends. The CDR3 has 14 amino acids. The V gene's germline CDR1 is SGHNT and CDR2 YYREEE (reference sequence). The CDR3 DNA reads TGTGCCAGCAGAGAGGACTACTCTGGAAACACCATATATTTT. This encodes CASREDYSGNTIYF.

Only a few counts were recorded for this clone. V and J are TRBV2 and TRBJ1-5; D remains unclear. V lost 5 bases to trimming and J lost 7 bases, with 12 bases between them. Germline values: CDR1 SNHLY, CDR2 FYNNEI. The CDR3 is made up of 13 amino acids. CDR3 residues: CASSTSPGQPQHF. As DNA, the CDR3 is TGTGCCAGCAGTACCTCCCCGGGACAGCCCCAGCATTTT.

The chain joins TRBV5-1 to TRBJ2-7; D possibly corresponds to TRBD2 (5 bases). V lost 6 bases and J lost 2, with 9 bases in between. In germline, CDR1 is SGHRS, CDR2 YFSETQ. This CDR3 has 12 amino acids. CDR3 coding DNA: TGCGCCAGCAAGGACTTCGCCTACGAGCAGTACTTC. It encodes CASKDFAYEQYF. The full variable domain, completed using reference TRBV5-1 and TRBJ2-7, is KAGVTQTPRYLIKTRGQQVTLSCSPISGHRSVSWYQQTPGQGLQFLFEYFSETQRNKGNFPGRFSGRQFSNSRSEMNVSTLELGDSALYLCASKDFAYEQYFGPGTRLTVT.

This clone was counted a few times. The chain employs TRBV5-1 and TRBJ2-5; 10 bases fit TRBD2. The CDR3 totals 15 residues. V shed 3 bases and J 5 bases; nucleotides not matched to a gene: 7. Germline V lookup: CDR1 SGHRS, CDR2 YFSETQ. In DNA, the CDR3 is TGCGCCAGCAGCTCGTCCCTAGCGGGAGCCGAGACCCAGTACTTC. Its translation is CASSSSLAGAETQYF.

The chain combines TRBV6-5 with TRBJ2-5; D call uncertain. CDR1 MNHEY and CDR2 SVGAGI come from the germline V gene. V was cut by 7 bases and J by 5 bases, with 11 bases left in between. This CDR3 is 12 amino acids long. The CDR3 bases are TGTGCCAGCACCTCTCCCGTGGAGACCCAGTACTTC. It translates to CASTSPVETQYF.

V and J are TRBV4-1 and TRBJ2-1, with D perhaps TRBD1 (5 bases). Looked up from germline, CDR1 is MGHRA and CDR2 is YSYEKL. Trimming took 5 bases from V and 6 from J, leaving 20 bases between them. This CDR3 has 16 amino acids. Here the CDR3 reads CASSEQAGLEFNEQFF. The CDR3 DNA is TGCGCCAGCAGCGAACAGGCAGGCTTGGAATTCAATGAGCAGTTCTTC.

This clone was picked up one time. This chain joins TRBV28 and TRBJ2-7, with 9 positions matching TRBD1. The CDR3 loop spans 14 amino acids. The V gene's germline CDR1 is MDHEN and CDR2 SYDVKM. The junction had 13 bases not matched to a gene; V was cut back by 3 bases and J by 13 bases. The CDR3 loop reads CASSLRDRVTSDYF. The CDR3 nucleotides are TGTGCCAGCAGTTTGCGGGACAGGGTTACTAGCGATTACTTC.

A single count supports this clone. This chain links TRBV5-1 with TRBJ2-7; D might be TRBD2 (5 bases). Between the trimmed V and J ends, which lost 4 bases and 6 bases, there was a span of 26 bases. This CDR3 has 17 residues. Germline assignment: CDR1 SGHRS and CDR2 YFSETQ. The CDR3 sequence is CASSLRSSVSVGGEQYF. In nucleotides, the CDR3 is TGCGCCAGCAGCCTCCGGAGTAGCGTTTCGGTAGGCGGCGAGCAGTACTTC.

The rearrangement links TRBV5-4 to TRBJ1-4, with D maybe TRBD1 (5 bases). The CDR3 loop spans 15 amino acids. With 4 bases removed from V and 2 bases from J, the gap between germline ends came to 12 bases. Germline values: CDR1 SGHNT, CDR2 YYREEE (reference sequence). DNA for the CDR3: TGTGCCAGCAGCCGGGGGGGAGTCACTAATGAAAAACTGTTTTTT. Its protein product is CASSRGGVTNEKLFF.

In its sample, this clone was seen a few times. The V call is TRBV6-4, the J call TRBJ2-2, with 8 bases identical to TRBD2. Germline lookup yields CDR1 MRHNA and CDR2 SNTAGT. The CDR3 spans 14 residues. Trimming cost V 6 bases and J 6 bases; bases outside gene matches: 6. The DNA of the CDR3 is TGTGCCAGCAGAGCCGGGACTAGAGCCGGGGAGCTGTTTTTT. Translation gives CASRAGTRAGELFF.

V usage is TRBV11-3 and J usage is TRBJ2-2; D gene uncertain. The CDR3 contains 16 residues. Germline V CDR1 and CDR2: SGHNT, YENEEA. The germline V and J ends were trimmed by 4 bases and 0 bases, with 12 bases remaining between them. CDR3 nucleotide sequence: TGTGCCAGCAGCTACGGCCATCGGGCGAACACCGGGGAGCTGTTTTTT. Translation: CASSYGHRANTGELFF.

The chain has TRBV2 and TRBJ2-7; 9 positions agree with TRBD1. This CDR3 comprises 18 residues. Germline CDR1 is SNHLY and CDR2 is FYNNEI. J was trimmed by 6 bases and V by 8 bases; bases with no gene match: 23. CDR3 bases: TGTGCCAGCGACCGGGTCGTCCCGGGACAGGGAAATACGGGCGAGCAGTACTTC. It yields the protein CASDRVVPGQGNTGEQYF.

The chain is built from TRBV28 and TRBJ2-5; 8 nucleotides match TRBD2. The CDR3 runs 16 residues. V shed 1 base, J shed 1 base, and the junction held 5 bases outside the gene matches. CDR1 is MDHEN and CDR2 is SYDVKM in the germline V gene. This CDR3 is CASSLSAGDTQETQYF. For the CDR3, the DNA is TGTGCCAGCAGTTTATCAGCGGGGGATACCCAAGAGACCCAGTACTTC. The full variable domain, in which reference TRBV28 and TRBJ2-5 provide the parts outside the CDR3, is DVKVTQSSRYLVKRTGEKVFLECVQDMDHENMFWYRQDPGLGLRLIYFSYDVKMKEKGDIPEGYSVSREKKERFSLILESASTNQTSMYLCASSLSAGDTQETQYFGPGTRLLVL.

This clone turned up a few times. This chain links TRBV9 with TRBJ1-5; 8 bases line up with TRBD1. This CDR3 is 13 amino acids long. V trimming: 3 bases; J trimming: 4 bases; junction bases outside the gene matches: 0. Per germline, CDR1 SGDLS and CDR2 YYNGEE. As DNA, the CDR3 is TGTGCCAGCAGCGGGACAGGGAATCAGCCCCAGCATTTT. Its translation is CASSGTGNQPQHF.

In this sample, this clone turned up once. The chain couples TRBV27 to TRBJ2-7; possible D gene TRBD1, 7 bases. CDR1 and CDR2 (germline): MNHEY, SMNVEV (reference sequence). This CDR3 is 16 amino acids long. Trimming removed 2 bases from V and 0 bases from J, with 14 bases in between. The CDR3 DNA follows: TGTGCCAGCAGTTTAGGGGGGACAGAGAGCTCCTACGAGCAGTACTTC. This codes for CASSLGGTESSYEQYF.